Listed below are T cell receptor beta chains from one sample, sequenced in a study of response to subunit inactivated influenza vaccine. TCRdb reanalysed the RT-PCR reads using MiXCR and keeps one entry per CDR3 protein. The sample yields roughly 670,000 distinct CDR3 sequences, about 15% seen once. The sample consisted of PBMCs from blood, taken 14 to 15 days before vaccination. Receptor source: a man aged 50-59 years who received an inactivated influenza vaccine. CDR3s include the opening cysteine and the closing phenylalanine or tryptophan. A D gene is named only where the DNA matches it firmly. Rows give clone size only sometimes, using once, few, many, or a class for an expanded clone.

-,TRBV7-9,TRBJ2-3,-,TGTGCCAGCAGCTTTTACCTCGGCGGGGCGGCAGATACGCAGTATTTT,CASSFYLGGAADTQYF
few,TRBV15,TRBJ1-3,-,TGTGCCACCAGCAGAGATTTGAGGGAATCAGGAAACACCATATATTTT,CATSRDLRESGNTIYF
-,TRBV6-1,TRBJ1-6,-,TGTGCCAGCAGTCCCACGGCCCCGTTTAATTCACCCCTCCACTTT,CASSPTAPFNSPLHF
few,TRBV20-1,TRBJ2-4,TRBD2,TGCAGTGCTACAGTAGCGGGAGTGGGGGACATTCAGTACTTC,CSATVAGVGDIQYF
few,TRBV5-1,TRBJ1-1,TRBD1,TGCGCCAGCAGCACCACAGGGGGCGGGAGTAACACTGAAGCTTTCTTT,CASSTTGGGSNTEAFF
once,TRBV28,TRBJ2-3,TRBD2,TGTGCCAGCAGTTTATCCCTCAGCGGGAGGGCGACAGATACGCAGTATTTT,CASSLSLSGRATDTQYF
few,TRBV15,TRBJ2-3,-,TGTGCCACCAGCAGAGATCCCTCCCCTAGCACAGATACGCAGTATTTT,CATSRDPSPSTDTQYF
few,TRBV24-1,TRBJ2-3,-,TGTGCCACCAGTGCCCCGGGACTCCACTCCAACACAGATACGCAGTATTTT,CATSAPGLHSNTDTQYF
few,TRBV10-3,TRBJ2-7,-,TGTGCCATCAGTGAACAGGGTGGGGCCTACGAGCAGTACTTC,CAISEQGGAYEQYF
few,TRBV6-1,TRBJ2-3,-,TGTGCCAGCAAGGTCCTCACAGATACGCAGTATTTT,CASKVLTDTQYF
-,TRBV11-1,TRBJ2-7,-,TGTGCCAGCAGCTTTAGTGCAGGTTTTGCAGAATTTTTCGAATACGAGCAGTACTTC,CASSFSAGFAEFFEYEQYF
-,TRBV2,TRBJ1-2,TRBD1,TGTGCCAGCGGGCTAGGGGGCGGCTATGGCTACACCTTC,CASGLGGGYGYTF
-,TRBV4-2,TRBJ2-5,TRBD2,TGTGCCAGCAGCCAAGAAGGTGCGGGAGTTGGGACCCAGTACTTC,CASSQEGAGVGTQYF
many,TRBV12-3/TRBV12-4,TRBJ1-1,-,TGTGCCAGCAGTTTAGGTACGGGACAGAACACTGAAGCTTTCTTT,CASSLGTGQNTEAFF
few,TRBV5-1,TRBJ2-7,-,TGCGCCAGCAGCCCGGGGGGGGGACAGTTCGGCGAGCAGTACTTC,CASSPGGGQFGEQYF
-,TRBV6-2/TRBV6-3,TRBJ2-4,-,TGTGCCAGCAGTTACCACGGGACACCTTTAGCCAAAAACATTCAGTACTTC,CASSYHGTPLAKNIQYF